This T cell receptor (beta chain) comes out of a study of shared T cell receptors in the human thymus. The table came from immunoSEQ multiplex PCR; TCRdb's copy has only in-frame clones and leaves some out. The table includes 600,000 or so clones, over 75% detected once. There are 16 residues in the CDR3. The V and J ends lost 4 bases and 4 bases, in that order; junction bases with no gene match: 5. Germline assignment: CDR1 SGHNT and CDR2 YYREEE (reference sequence). The same sample was also studied in work on human thymus T cells. As reported in that work: Healthy Finnish infants having corrective surgery for congenital heart defects served as donors. Thymus was obtained from resections taken during corrective heart surgery. Gene usage for V and J segments appeared biased in thymic and blood repertoires. The related literature has documented a marked overlap of thymic repertoires among unrelated individuals.

The chain uses TRBV5-4 and TRBJ2-2; 12 nucleotides match TRBD2. This receptor was obtained from a boy younger than two with a congenital heart defect. Sequenced: thymocytes. DNA for the CDR3: TGTGCCAGCAGCCCAGGACTAGCGGGAATCACCGGGGAGCTGTTTTTT. This gives the protein CASSPGLAGITGELFF. Variable domain in full (rest from reference TRBV5-4 and TRBJ2-2): ETGVTQSPTHLIKTRGQQVTLRCSSQSGHNTVSWYQQALGQGPQFIFQYYREEENGRGNFPPRFSGLQFPNYSSELNVNALELDDSALYLCASSPGLAGITGELFFGEGSRLTVL.